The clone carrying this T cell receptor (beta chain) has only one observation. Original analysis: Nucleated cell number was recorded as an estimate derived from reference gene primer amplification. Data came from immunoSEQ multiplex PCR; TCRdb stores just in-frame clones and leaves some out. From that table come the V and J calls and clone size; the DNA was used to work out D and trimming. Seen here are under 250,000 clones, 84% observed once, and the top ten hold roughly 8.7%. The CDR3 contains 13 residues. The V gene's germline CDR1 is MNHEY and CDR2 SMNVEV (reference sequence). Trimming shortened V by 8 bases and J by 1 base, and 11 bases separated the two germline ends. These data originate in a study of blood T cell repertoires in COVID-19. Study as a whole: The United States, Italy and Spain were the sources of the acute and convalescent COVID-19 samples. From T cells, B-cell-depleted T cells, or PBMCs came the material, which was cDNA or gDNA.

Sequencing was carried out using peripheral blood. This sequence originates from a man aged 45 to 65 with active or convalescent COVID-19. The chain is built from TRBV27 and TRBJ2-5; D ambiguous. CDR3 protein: CASGDAPQETQYF. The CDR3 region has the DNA TGTGCCAGCGGAGACGCCCCCCAAGAGACCCAGTACTTC.